This is a list of T cell receptor beta chains from one sample in a study of blood T cell repertoires in COVID-19. TCRdb keeps only in-frame clones here, not all; method: immunoSEQ multiplex PCR. The sample lists approximately 390,000 clones, roughly 86% occurring once. The sample consisted of PBMCs or T cells enriched from blood (not recorded which). These receptors originate from a middle-aged woman with acute COVID-19. CDR3s include the opening cysteine and the closing phenylalanine or tryptophan. D genes are given only for firm matches. For some rows the clone size is stated as once, few or many, or as a class when expanded; others skip it.

V: TRBV24-1
size: .
J: TRBJ1-1
D: .
CDR3: CATSSQGNTEAFF
DNA: TGTGCCACCTCTTCCCAGGGGAACACTGAAGCTTTCTTT

V: TRBV11-3
size: .
J: TRBJ1-1
D: .
CDR3: CASSLERTSEAFF
DNA: TGTGCCAGCAGCTTAGAGAGGACTTCTGAAGCTTTCTTT

V: TRBV18
size: .
J: TRBJ1-2
D: .
CDR3: CASSPDSKRGGYTF
DNA: TGTGCCAGCTCACCGGACTCCAAACGGGGAGGCTACACCTTC

V: TRBV3-1/TRBV3-2
size: few
J: TRBJ2-2
D: .
CDR3: CASSQSGEGNTGELFF
DNA: TGTGCCAGCAGCCAATCAGGTGAAGGGAACACCGGGGAGCTGTTTTTT

V: TRBV6-5
size: .
J: TRBJ1-4
D: .
CDR3: CASKQNNEKLFF
DNA: TGTGCCAGCAAACAGAATAATGAAAAACTGTTTTTT

V: TRBV4-1
size: .
J: TRBJ2-1
D: .
CDR3: CASSPGGPSLNEQFF
DNA: TGCGCCAGCAGTCCGGGGGGCCCATCCCTGAATGAGCAGTTCTTC

V: TRBV6-5
size: .
J: TRBJ2-5
D: TRBD2
CDR3: CASSYSGLAGMKTQYF
DNA: TGTGCCAGCAGTTACTCCGGACTAGCGGGGATGAAGACCCAGTACTTC

V: TRBV2
size: .
J: TRBJ1-2
D: TRBD1
CDR3: CASSRDSDYGYTF
DNA: TGTGCCAGCAGCCGGGACAGCGACTATGGCTACACCTTC

V: TRBV6-5
size: .
J: TRBJ2-7
D: .
CDR3: CASSYYTGAYEQYF
DNA: TGTGCCAGCAGTTATTATACGGGGGCCTACGAGCAGTACTTC

V: TRBV25-1
size: .
J: TRBJ2-6
D: .
CDR3: CASSEWGGAGGANVLTF
DNA: TGTGCCAGCAGTGAATGGGGCGGGGCTGGAGGGGCCAACGTCCTGACTTTC

V: TRBV18
size: .
J: TRBJ1-3
D: .
CDR3: CASSPLPGGIGNTIYF
DNA: TGTGCCAGCTCACCCCTCCCGGGGGGTATAGGAAACACCATATATTTT

V: TRBV2
size: .
J: TRBJ1-4
D: TRBD1
CDR3: CASIEQTGEEKLFF
DNA: TGTGCCAGCATAGAACAGACAGGGGAGGAAAAACTGTTTTTT

V: TRBV9
size: .
J: TRBJ1-2
D: TRBD1
CDR3: CASSVVSGGNGYTF
DNA: TGTGCCAGCAGCGTAGTATCAGGGGGGAATGGCTACACCTTC

V: TRBV6-5
size: once
J: TRBJ1-1
D: .
CDR3: CASGGRSALTEAFF
DNA: TGTGCCAGCGGGGGGAGATCGGCCCTTACTGAAGCTTTCTTT

V: TRBV7-8
size: .
J: TRBJ1-5
D: TRBD1
CDR3: CASSPGTGTYQPQHF
DNA: TGTGCCAGCAGCCCAGGGACAGGGACATATCAGCCCCAGCATTTT

V: TRBV7-9
size: .
J: TRBJ1-2
D: TRBD1
CDR3: CASRGQGNNYGYTF
DNA: TGTGCCAGCAGGGGACAGGGGAACAACTATGGCTACACCTTC

V: TRBV5-4
size: .
J: TRBJ2-7
D: TRBD2
CDR3: CASSRGTSGGRQYF
DNA: TGTGCCAGCAGCCGCGGGACTAGCGGGGGAAGGCAGTACTTC

V: TRBV4-1
size: .
J: TRBJ2-3
D: TRBD2
CDR3: CASSQNLYRTSGGPTDTQYF
DNA: TGCGCCAGCAGCCAAAACCTCTACAGGACTAGCGGGGGGCCGACAGATACGCAGTATTTT

V: TRBV12-3/TRBV12-4
size: .
J: TRBJ1-6
D: .
CDR3: CASGGRGNSPLHF
DNA: TGTGCCAGCGGCGGCCGAGGGAATTCACCCCTCCACTTT

V: TRBV3-1/TRBV3-2
size: .
J: TRBJ1-2
D: .
CDR3: CASSQDLARPGYGYTF
DNA: TGTGCCAGCAGCCAAGATCTGGCCCGGCCGGGCTATGGCTACACCTTC

V: TRBV3-1/TRBV3-2
size: .
J: TRBJ2-2
D: TRBD1
CDR3: CASRQQGAGELFF
DNA: TGTGCCAGCAGGCAACAGGGGGCCGGGGAGCTGTTTTTT

V: TRBV7-9
size: few
J: TRBJ1-3
D: .
CDR3: CASSLGGQTAGNTIYF
DNA: TGTGCCAGCAGCTTAGGTGGGCAGACAGCTGGAAACACCATATATTTT